Shown below are 31 T cell receptor beta chains from a single sample sequenced in a study of T-cell memory formation after mild COVID-19. TCRdb fed the 5' RACE reads into MiXCR, producing one record per CDR3 protein. The table has hundreds of thousands of distinct CDR3 sequences, 24% seen once. Sequenced sample: PBMCs or a T cell subset sorted from them (not recorded which). The receptors stem from an adult woman who had mild COVID-19 (a few samples of this study predate the infection). Cell type and time point are not known.

J is TRBJ2-3 and V is TRBV11-2, with TRBD2 identical over 7 bases. Per the germline V gene, CDR1 is SGHAT and CDR2 is FQNNGV. The J segment lost 2 bases and the V segment lost 1 base, leaving 6 bases of the junction unmatched. The CDR3 runs to 16 residues. CDR3 amino acids: CASSLVRGVDTDTQYF. CDR3 DNA sequence: TGTGCCAGCAGCTTAGTTCGGGGGGTAGACACAGATACGCAGTATTTT.

This clonotype was seen a handful of times. J is TRBJ2-3 and V is TRBV5-6, with D uncertain. The germline V gene has CDR1 SGHDT and CDR2 YYEEEE. V gave up 3 bases and J gave up 0 bases, with 11 bases separating them. This CDR3 is built from 15 residues. The DNA for the CDR3 is TGTGCCAGCAGCTACGTATATCATAGCACAGATACGCAGTATTTT. Translated: CASSYVYHSTDTQYF. The full variable domain, rest sourced from reference TRBV5-6 and TRBJ2-3, is DAGVTQSPTHLIKTRGQQVTLRCSPKSGHDTVSWYQQALGQGPQFIFQYYEEEERQRGNFPDRFSGHQFPNYSSELNVNALLLGDSALYLCASSYVYHSTDTQYFGPGTRLTVL.

The chain couples TRBV27 to TRBJ2-1, with TRBD2 matching 9 bases. The V gene's germline CDR1 is MNHEY and CDR2 SMNVEV (reference sequence). Trimming took 10 bases from V and 2 from J; bases not matched to a gene: 9. This CDR3 has 15 amino acids. The CDR3 nucleotides read TGTGCCACTACTTTGCGGGGGGGCCCCTACAATGAGCAGTTCTTC. This translates into CATTLRGGPYNEQFF.

The chain recombines TRBV6-1 with TRBJ1-4; TRBD1 matches at 8 bases. Germline CDR1 is MNHNS and CDR2 is SASEGT. The CDR3 has 15 residues. J was trimmed by 6 bases and V by 5 bases; bases with no gene match: 8. CDR3 residues: CASSSRTGLDEKLFF. The CDR3 DNA reads as TGTGCCAGCAGTAGTCGGACAGGGCTCGATGAAAAACTGTTTTTT.

V is TRBV7-6 and J is TRBJ2-2; weak D call: TRBD1 (6 bases). The CDR3 has 14 residues. The germline V gene has CDR1 SGHVS and CDR2 FNYEAQ. V was cut by 7 bases and J by 6 bases, with 15 bases left in between. The CDR3 sequence: CASNVQGSAGELFF. Written as DNA, the CDR3 is TGTGCCAGCAACGTACAGGGCAGCGCCGGGGAGCTGTTTTTT.

CDR3 region: CASSYEQGGIYEQYF. The DNA of the CDR3 is TGTGCCAGCAGTTACGAACAGGGAGGGATCTACGAGCAGTACTTC. The J gene is TRBJ2-7, the V gene TRBV6-2 or TRBV6-3; possible D gene TRBD2, 7 bases. Germline lookup yields CDR1 MNHEY and CDR2 SVGEGT. V was cut by 2 bases and J by 3 bases, with 14 bases left in between. The CDR3 length is 15 residues.

The rearrangement links TRBV5-1 to TRBJ1-2; D call uncertain. Per germline, CDR1 SGHRS and CDR2 YFSETQ. V lost 0 bases, J lost 8 bases, and 14 bases lay in between. The CDR3 length is 14 residues. The CDR3 nucleotides read TGCGCCAGCAGCTTGGAACCCGGAGGTGGGGGCTACACCTTC. Protein sequence: CASSLEPGGGGYTF.

The chain has TRBV10-3 and TRBJ2-3; D may be TRBD1 (5 bases). This CDR3 has 15 residues. CDR1 and CDR2 (germline): ENHRY, SYGVKD. Trimming removed 4 bases from V and 5 bases from J, with 16 bases in between. The CDR3 bases are TGTGCCATCAGTGCAGACGACCCCAGGGTAGATACGCAGTATTTT. Protein product: CAISADDPRVDTQYF.

The chain links TRBV7-8 to TRBJ2-3, with TRBD2 matching 10 bases. The ends lost 4 bases at V and 5 bases at J; junction bases unmatched: 3. CDR3 length: 14 residues. Looked up from germline, CDR1 is SGHVS and CDR2 is FQNEAQ. Here the CDR3 DNA reads TGTGCCAGCAGCTCTAGCGGGAGAGGAGATACGCAGTATTTT. Translation: CASSSSGRGDTQYF.

The CDR3 region has the DNA TGTGCCAGCAGCTTACGGGATCTAGCCGACAAAATCACCGGGGAGCTGTTTTTT. It translates to CASSLRDLADKITGELFF. The chain employs TRBV7-9 and TRBJ2-2; TRBD2 is a possible D gene (5 bases). V shed 2 bases and J shed 4 bases, with 20 bases lying between them. The CDR3 is 18 residues long. Germline V CDR1 and CDR2: SEHNR, FQNEAQ (reference sequence).

This clonotype was detected many times. The gene calls are TRBV5-1 and TRBJ2-3; 8 bases are a match to TRBD1. Germline V gene lookup returns CDR1 SGHRS and CDR2 YFSETQ. J was trimmed by 4 bases and V by 4 bases; bases with no gene match: 5. The CDR3 runs 14 residues. CDR3 residues: CASSPGQGADTQYF. The CDR3 DNA reads TGCGCCAGCAGCCCCGGACAGGGTGCAGATACGCAGTATTTT.

This chain joins TRBV20-1 and TRBJ2-5; TRBD1 aligns across 8 bases. Germline CDR1 is DFQATT and CDR2 is SNEGSKA (reference sequence). The CDR3 covers 16 residues. After removal of 7 bases from V and 4 bases from J, the junction contained 17 bases not matched to a gene. CDR3 sequence (DNA): TGCAGTGGGGCCAAGACGGGACAGGTTGGGGGAGAGACCCAGTACTTC. Residues: CSGAKTGQVGGETQYF.

This clonotype occurred a few times. V and J are TRBV20-1 and TRBJ1-1, with a tentative D call TRBD1 (6 bases). This CDR3 contains 14 residues. Germline V CDR1 and CDR2: DFQATT, SNEGSKA (reference sequence). CDR3 DNA sequence: TGCAGCGGCTATGTGGCGGGGGCGAACACTGAAGCTTTCTTT. The encoded protein is CSGYVAGANTEAFF.

In this sample, this clonotype turned up a few times. V gene TRBV6-2 or TRBV6-3 combines with J gene TRBJ2-3; D ambiguous. Per the germline V gene, CDR1 is MNHEY and CDR2 is SVGEGT. V gave up 6 bases and J gave up 4 bases, with 11 bases separating them. The CDR3 is made up of 13 amino acids. CDR3 protein: CASRTPSADTQYF. The CDR3 coding sequence is TGTGCCAGCAGAACCCCTTCAGCAGATACGCAGTATTTT.

The V and J genes are TRBV29-1 and TRBJ2-2, with 8 bases that match TRBD2. Germline lookup yields CDR1 SQVTM and CDR2 ANQGSEA. The CDR3 is made up of 14 amino acids. Losses at the gene ends were 4 bases for V and 1 base for J; bases not matched to a gene: 2. The CDR3 spells CSVGSGGNTGELFF. CDR3 sequence (DNA): TGCAGCGTTGGGAGCGGGGGGAACACCGGGGAGCTGTTTTTT.

The gene calls are TRBV5-1 and TRBJ2-3; 10 bases map to TRBD2. This CDR3 spans 17 amino acids. The junction had 5 bases not matched to a gene; V was cut back by 0 bases and J by 1 base. Germline V gives CDR1 SGHRS, CDR2 YFSETQ. CDR3 coding DNA: TGCGCCAGCAGCTTGGCCAGCGGGGGGGCGGGCACAGATACGCAGTATTTT. This codes for CASSLASGGAGTDTQYF.

The V call is TRBV19, the J call TRBJ2-7; D remains ambiguous. The CDR3 runs to 12 residues. V was clipped by 5 bases and J by 3 bases, with 8 bases between them. Germline V CDR1 and CDR2: LNHDA, SQIVND (reference sequence). The CDR3 bases are TGTGCCAGTAGTGCCTTAGGCTACGAGCAGTACTTC. It is translated as CASSALGYEQYF.

This rearrangement joins TRBV11-2 to TRBJ2-7, with D possibly matching TRBD2 (5 bases). CDR1 and CDR2 from the germline V gene are SGHAT and FQNNGV. Between the trimmed V and J ends, which lost 1 base and 3 bases, there was a span of 16 bases. The CDR3 covers 16 residues. CDR3 in amino acids: CASSLVIVRRDYEQYF. The CDR3 region has the DNA TGTGCCAGCAGCTTAGTAATAGTCCGACGGGACTACGAGCAGTACTTC.

This clonotype was observed a handful of times. The V gene is TRBV7-2, the J gene TRBJ2-3, with 12 bases aligning to TRBD2. The CDR3 totals 15 residues. The J segment lost 6 bases and the V segment lost 3 bases, leaving 4 bases of the junction unmatched. Germline V gene sequence: CDR1 SGHTA, CDR2 FQGNSA. The CDR3 sequence: CASSFRLAGVDTQYF. In DNA, the CDR3 is TGTGCCAGCAGCTTCCGACTAGCGGGAGTGGATACGCAGTATTTT.

This chain uses TRBV24-1 with TRBJ2-1; D is unclear. Trimming shortened V by 1 base and J by 7 bases, and 10 bases separated the two germline ends. Germline V gives CDR1 KGHDR, CDR2 SFDVKD. The CDR3 runs 14 residues. The CDR3 region is CATSDLASSNEQFF. The CDR3 DNA is TGTGCCACCAGTGATTTAGCCAGCTCTAATGAGCAGTTCTTC.

The chain combines TRBV27 with TRBJ2-3; the match to TRBD1 covers 9 bases. The CDR3 sequence is 13 residues long. V dropped 6 bases and J dropped 5; count of bases not matched to a gene: 3. Germline V gene sequence: CDR1 MNHEY, CDR2 SMNVEV (reference sequence). The CDR3 DNA is TGTGCCAGCAGGACAGGGGGGGTAGATACGCAGTATTTT. It codes for CASRTGGVDTQYF.

This clonotype was counted between two and nine times. This rearrangement joins TRBV7-8 to TRBJ1-3, with 7 bases identical to TRBD1. J was trimmed by 4 bases and V by 4 bases; bases with no gene match: 4. CDR3 size: 14 residues. CDR1 is SGHVS and CDR2 is FQNEAQ in the germline V gene. The CDR3 region is CASSSTGTGNTIYF. CDR3 in DNA: TGTGCCAGCAGCTCGACAGGGACGGGAAACACCATATATTTT.

This clonotype was observed a handful of times. CDR3 region: CASSLVGLAGAMQYF. The CDR3 nucleotides are TGTGCCAGCAGCTTAGTAGGACTAGCGGGAGCAATGCAGTACTTC. V is TRBV7-9 and J is TRBJ2-7; TRBD2 matches at 13 bases. The V segment lost 1 base and the J segment 9 bases; nucleotides outside the gene matches: 6. The CDR3 loop spans 15 amino acids. CDR1 is SEHNR and CDR2 is FQNEAQ in the germline V gene (reference sequence).

CDR3 bases: TGTGCCAGCAGACGGGGACGACGCACCGGGGAGCTGTTTTTT. This sequence encodes CASRRGRRTGELFF. The chain couples TRBV5-6 to TRBJ2-2; D possibly uses TRBD1 or TRBD2 (5 bases each). Trimming removed 5 bases from V and 4 bases from J, with 12 bases in between. The CDR3 runs to 14 residues. From germline, CDR1 is SGHDT and CDR2 YYEEEE.

The chain is built from TRBV2 and TRBJ1-5; D remains ambiguous. CDR1 and CDR2 from the germline V gene are SNHLY and FYNNEI. The CDR3 spans 15 residues. Trimming removed 1 base from V and 1 base from J, with 8 bases in between. CDR3 sequence (DNA): TGTGCCAGCAGTGAAGAAATCTGGAGCAATCAGCCCCAGCATTTT. Translating gives CASSEEIWSNQPQHF.

This clonotype showed up just a few times. The V call is TRBV5-6, the J call TRBJ2-5, with TRBD2 matching 9 bases. The germline V gene encodes CDR1 SGHDT and CDR2 YYEEEE. The CDR3 runs 14 residues. J was trimmed by 4 bases and V by 4 bases; bases with no gene match: 5. The CDR3 region has the DNA TGTGCCAGCAGCCGTGGGACTAGCAGAGAGACCCAGTACTTC. Translation gives CASSRGTSRETQYF.

J is TRBJ1-6 and V is TRBV4-2, with D possibly matching TRBD1 (5 bases). This CDR3 spans 19 amino acids. Germline assignment: CDR1 LGHNA and CDR2 YNFKEQ. The V end was cut by 1 base, the J end by 4 bases, with 20 bases between. The CDR3 protein is CASSQVEGPVDRYNSPLHF. The DNA of the CDR3 is TGTGCCAGCAGCCAAGTTGAGGGGCCGGTTGATCGGTATAATTCACCCCTCCACTTT.

CDR3 sequence: CASSIWQDTDTQYF. The CDR3 DNA is TGTGCCAGTAGTATCTGGCAGGACACAGATACGCAGTATTTT. V is TRBV19 and J is TRBJ2-3; D ambiguous. Germline loops: CDR1 LNHDA, CDR2 SQIVND (reference sequence). V lost 3 bases, J lost 2 bases, and 9 bases lay in between. This CDR3 region has 14 residues.

The chain employs TRBV20-1 and TRBJ2-3; TRBD2 matches at 11 bases. CDR3 size: 18 residues. The V segment lost 3 bases and the J segment 4 bases; nucleotides outside the gene matches: 15. Germline CDR1 is DFQATT and CDR2 is SNEGSKA (reference sequence). The CDR3 nucleotides read TGCAGTGCTAGCCCCATGAAGCGTAGCGGGGGGGCTCCAGATACGCAGTATTTT. Translated: CSASPMKRSGGAPDTQYF.

This clonotype was seen a handful of times. The chain recombines TRBV18 with TRBJ1-1, with 7 bases matching TRBD1. V dropped 3 bases and J dropped 1; count of bases not matched to a gene: 2. This CDR3 region has 14 residues. CDR1 is KGHSH and CDR2 is LQKENI in the germline V gene. DNA of the CDR3: TGTGCCAGCTCACCGGGACAGCAGAACACTGAAGCTTTCTTT. Its translation is CASSPGQQNTEAFF.

This clonotype was seen only a few times. V and J are TRBV29-1 and TRBJ1-2; 9 bases are a match to TRBD1. Germline V gene data show CDR1 as SQVTM and CDR2 as ANQGSEA. The CDR3 has 12 residues. The trim removed 7 bases at V and 8 bases at J, leaving 8 bases unmatched. CDR3: CSGMTGGYGYTF. CDR3 in DNA: TGCAGCGGGATGACAGGGGGGTACGGCTACACCTTC.